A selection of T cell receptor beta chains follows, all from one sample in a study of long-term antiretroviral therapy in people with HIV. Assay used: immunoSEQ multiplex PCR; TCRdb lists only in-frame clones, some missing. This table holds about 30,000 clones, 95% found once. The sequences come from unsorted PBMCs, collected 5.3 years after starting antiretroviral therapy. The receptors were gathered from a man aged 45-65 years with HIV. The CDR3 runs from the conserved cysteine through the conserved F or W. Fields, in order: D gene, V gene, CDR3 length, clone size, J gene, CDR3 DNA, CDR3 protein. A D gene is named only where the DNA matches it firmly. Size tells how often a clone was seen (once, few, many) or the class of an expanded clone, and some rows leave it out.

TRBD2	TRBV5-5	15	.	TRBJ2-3	TGTGCCAGCACCGGACTAGCTTTTAGCACAGATACGCAGTATTTT	CASTGLAFSTDTQYF
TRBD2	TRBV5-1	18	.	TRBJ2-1	TGCGCCAGCAGCGAAGGACTAGCGGGGACGAGAAACTACAATGAGCAGTTCTTC	CASSEGLAGTRNYNEQFF
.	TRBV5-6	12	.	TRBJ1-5	TGTGCCAGCAGCTCCTTAAATCAGCCCCAGCATTTT	CASSSLNQPQHF
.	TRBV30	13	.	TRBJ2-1	TGTGCCTGGAAATCATCCGGGCCCCGTGTCCAGTTCTTC	CAWKSSGPRVQFF
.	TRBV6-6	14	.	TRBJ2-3	TGTGCCAGCAGTTATAACGGGGATCGAGATACGCAGTATTTT	CASSYNGDRDTQYF
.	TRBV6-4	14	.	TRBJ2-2	TGTGCCGGGTACCGGGACGGGGGCACCGGGGAGCTGTTTTTT	CAGYRDGGTGELFF
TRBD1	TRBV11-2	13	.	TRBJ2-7	TGTGCCAGCAGCCCCCCGGACAGGGACGAGCAGTACTTC	CASSPPDRDEQYF
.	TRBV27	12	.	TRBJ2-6	TGTGCCAGCAGTTCAGGGGCCAACGTCCTGACTTTC	CASSSGANVLTF
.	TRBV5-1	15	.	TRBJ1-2	TGCGCCAGCAGCTTTTCGAGGTCAGCAGGCTATGGCTACACCTTC	CASSFSRSAGYGYTF
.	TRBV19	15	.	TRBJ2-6	TGTGCCAGTAGTATTTTACGCTCTGGGGCCAACGTCCTGACTTTC	CASSILRSGANVLTF
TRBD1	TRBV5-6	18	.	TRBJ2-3	TGTGCCAGCAGCTTGGTGGGACAGGGTTCGACGGGCACAGATACGCAGTATTTT	CASSLVGQGSTGTDTQYF
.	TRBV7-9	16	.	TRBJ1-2	TGTGCCAGCAGCATTCCCCACAGGGAAGGGGACTATGGCTACACCTTC	CASSIPHREGDYGYTF
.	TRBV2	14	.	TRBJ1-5	TGTGCCAGCAGGACGGGACATAGCAATCAGCCCCAGCATTTT	CASRTGHSNQPQHF
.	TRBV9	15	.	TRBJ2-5	TGTGCCAGCAGCGGGGATTGGGGGTACCAAGAGACCCAGTACTTC	CASSGDWGYQETQYF
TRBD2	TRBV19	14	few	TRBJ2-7	TGTGCCAGTAGTGTGACTAGCGGGGCGGGAGAGCAGTACTTC	CASSVTSGAGEQYF
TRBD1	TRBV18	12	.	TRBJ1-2	TGTGCCAGCTCACCAGGACAGGCGGGCTACACCTTC	CASSPGQAGYTF
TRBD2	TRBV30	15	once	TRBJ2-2	TGTGCCTGGATGCGGGGGAGGTCGAACACCGGGGAGCTGTTTTTT	CAWMRGRSNTGELFF
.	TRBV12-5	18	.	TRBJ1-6	TGTGCTAGTGTCTCCCGGAAGGTACCCCCTTTGTATAATTCACCCCTCCACTTT	CASVSRKVPPLYNSPLHF
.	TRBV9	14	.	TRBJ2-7	TGTGCCAGCAGCGTAGCGGCGGGGCTGGACGAGCAGTACTTC	CASSVAAGLDEQYF
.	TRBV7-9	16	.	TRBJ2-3	TGTGCCAGCAGCTTAGAAGGCGGGGTTAGCACAGATACGCAGTATTTT	CASSLEGGVSTDTQYF
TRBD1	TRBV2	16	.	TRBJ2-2	TGTGCCAGCAGTGATATGGGACAGGGTGGCACCGGGGAGCTGTTTTTT	CASSDMGQGGTGELFF
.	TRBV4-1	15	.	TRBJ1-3	TGCGCCAGCAGCCAAGACGCAGGCTCTGGAAACACCATATATTTT	CASSQDAGSGNTIYF
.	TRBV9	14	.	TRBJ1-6	TGTGCCAGCAGCGTAGGCGAAAATAATTCACCCCTCCACTTT	CASSVGENNSPLHF
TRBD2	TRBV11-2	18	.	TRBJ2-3	TGTGCCAGCAGCCCTCTTATGACGCGCGGGGGGGCTTCAGATACGCAGTATTTT	CASSPLMTRGGASDTQYF
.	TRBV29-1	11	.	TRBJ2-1	TGCAGCGGCACCTTTTGGGATGAGCAGTTCTTC	CSGTFWDEQFF
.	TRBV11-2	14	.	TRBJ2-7	TGTGCCAGCAGCTTCGTTGGGCGCTCCTACGAGCAGTACTTC	CASSFVGRSYEQYF
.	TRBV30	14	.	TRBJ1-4	TGTGCCTGGAGTTCCGGGACTTGGGCGGAAAAACTGTTTTTT	CAWSSGTWAEKLFF